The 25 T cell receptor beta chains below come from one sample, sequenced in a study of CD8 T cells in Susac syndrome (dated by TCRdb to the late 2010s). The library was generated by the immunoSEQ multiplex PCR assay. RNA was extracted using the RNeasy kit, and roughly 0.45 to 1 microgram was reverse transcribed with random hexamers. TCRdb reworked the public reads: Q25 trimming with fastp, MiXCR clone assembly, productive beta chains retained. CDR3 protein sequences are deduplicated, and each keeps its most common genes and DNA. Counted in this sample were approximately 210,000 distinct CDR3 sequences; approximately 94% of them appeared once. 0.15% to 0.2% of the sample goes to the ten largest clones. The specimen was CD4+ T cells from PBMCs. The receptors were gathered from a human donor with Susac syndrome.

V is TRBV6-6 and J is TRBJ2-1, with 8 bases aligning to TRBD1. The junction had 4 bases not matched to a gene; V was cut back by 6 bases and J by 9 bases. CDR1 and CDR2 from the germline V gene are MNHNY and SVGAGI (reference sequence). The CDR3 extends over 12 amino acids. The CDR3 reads CASSQGAGEQFF. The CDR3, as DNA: TGTGCCAGCAGCCAGGGGGCCGGTGAGCAGTTCTTC.

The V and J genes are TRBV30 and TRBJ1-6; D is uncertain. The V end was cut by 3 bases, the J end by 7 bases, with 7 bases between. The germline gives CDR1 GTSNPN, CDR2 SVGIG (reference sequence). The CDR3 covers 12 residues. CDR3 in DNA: TGTGCCTGGAGCTCGGGGAATTCACCCCTCCACTTT. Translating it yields CAWSSGNSPLHF.

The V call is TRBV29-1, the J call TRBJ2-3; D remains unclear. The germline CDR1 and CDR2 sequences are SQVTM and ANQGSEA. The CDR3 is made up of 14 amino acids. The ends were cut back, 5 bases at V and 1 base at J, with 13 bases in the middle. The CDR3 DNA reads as TGCAGCGTTTCCCCTGGACCAGGCACAGATACGCAGTATTTT. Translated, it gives CSVSPGPGTDTQYF.

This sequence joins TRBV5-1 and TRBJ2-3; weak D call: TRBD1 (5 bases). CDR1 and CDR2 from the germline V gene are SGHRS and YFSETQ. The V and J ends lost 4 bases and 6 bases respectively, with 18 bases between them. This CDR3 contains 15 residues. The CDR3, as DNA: TGCGCCAGCAGCAGAGGCCCAGGGCCTGGGGATACGCAGTATTTT. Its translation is CASSRGPGPGDTQYF. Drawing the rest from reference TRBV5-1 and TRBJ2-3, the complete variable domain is KAGVTQTPRYLIKTRGQQVTLSCSPISGHRSVSWYQQTPGQGLQFLFEYFSETQRNKGNFPGRFSGRQFSNSRSEMNVSTLELGDSALYLCASSRGPGPGDTQYFGPGTRLTVL.

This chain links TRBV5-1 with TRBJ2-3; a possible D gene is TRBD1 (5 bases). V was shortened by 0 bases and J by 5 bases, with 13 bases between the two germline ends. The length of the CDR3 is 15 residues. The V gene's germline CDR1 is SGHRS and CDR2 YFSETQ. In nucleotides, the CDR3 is TGCGCCAGCAGCTTGGAGGCAGGGTATGAAGATACGCAGTATTTT. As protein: CASSLEAGYEDTQYF.

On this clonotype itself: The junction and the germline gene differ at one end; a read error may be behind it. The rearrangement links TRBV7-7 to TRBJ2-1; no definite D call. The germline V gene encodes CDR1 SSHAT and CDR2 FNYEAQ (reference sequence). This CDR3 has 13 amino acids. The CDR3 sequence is CASSPTRGDEQFF. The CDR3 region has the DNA TGTGCTAGCAGCCCTACACGCGGCGATGAGCAGTTCTTC.

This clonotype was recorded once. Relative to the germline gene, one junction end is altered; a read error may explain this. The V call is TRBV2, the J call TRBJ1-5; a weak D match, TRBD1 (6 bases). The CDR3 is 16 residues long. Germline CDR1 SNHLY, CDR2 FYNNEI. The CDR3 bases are TGTGCCAGCAGCGAAGGGGGGCACCGACCCAATCAGCCCCAGCATTTT. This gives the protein CASSEGGHRPNQPQHF.

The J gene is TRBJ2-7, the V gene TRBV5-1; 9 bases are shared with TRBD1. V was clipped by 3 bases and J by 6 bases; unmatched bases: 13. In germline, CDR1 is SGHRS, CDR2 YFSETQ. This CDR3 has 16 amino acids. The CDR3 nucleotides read TGCGCCAGCAGCTCATCCCCCGGGACAGGGAGTCCCGAGCAGTACTTC. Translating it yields CASSSSPGTGSPEQYF.

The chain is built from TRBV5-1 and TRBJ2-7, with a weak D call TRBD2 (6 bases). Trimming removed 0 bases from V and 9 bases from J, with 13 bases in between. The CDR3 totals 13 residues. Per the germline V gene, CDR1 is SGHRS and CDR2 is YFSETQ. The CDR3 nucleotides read TGCGCCAGCAGCTTGGTCTGGGGAGGCGGGCAGTACTTC. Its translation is CASSLVWGGGQYF.

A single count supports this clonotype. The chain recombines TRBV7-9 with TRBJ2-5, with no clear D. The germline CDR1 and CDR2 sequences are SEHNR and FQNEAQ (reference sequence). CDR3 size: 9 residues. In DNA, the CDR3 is TGTGCTGACCGGGAGACCCAGTACTTC. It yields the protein CADRETQYF.

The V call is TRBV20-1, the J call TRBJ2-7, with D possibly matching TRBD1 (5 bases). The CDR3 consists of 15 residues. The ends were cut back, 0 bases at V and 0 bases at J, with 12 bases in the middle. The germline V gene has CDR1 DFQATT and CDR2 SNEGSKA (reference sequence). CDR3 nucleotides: TGCAGTGCTAGAGAGATTTGGGGCAGCTCCTACGAGCAGTACTTC. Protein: CSAREIWGSSYEQYF.

In DNA, the CDR3 is TGCGCCAGCGGGTCTCAGGGGAGCACTGAAGCTTTCTTT. It yields the protein CASGSQGSTEAFF. The V gene is TRBV5-1, the J gene TRBJ1-1; TRBD1 might be the D (6 bases). Trimming removed 7 bases at V and 4 bases at J, with 14 bases between. The germline CDR1 and CDR2 sequences are SGHRS and YFSETQ. The CDR3 spans 13 residues.

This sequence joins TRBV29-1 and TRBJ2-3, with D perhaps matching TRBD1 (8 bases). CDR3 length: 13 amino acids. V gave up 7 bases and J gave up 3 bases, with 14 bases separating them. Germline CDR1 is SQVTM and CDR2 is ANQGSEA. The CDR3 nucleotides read TGCAGCGCCCTACAGGGGGGGACAGATACGCAGTATTTT. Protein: CSALQGGTDTQYF.

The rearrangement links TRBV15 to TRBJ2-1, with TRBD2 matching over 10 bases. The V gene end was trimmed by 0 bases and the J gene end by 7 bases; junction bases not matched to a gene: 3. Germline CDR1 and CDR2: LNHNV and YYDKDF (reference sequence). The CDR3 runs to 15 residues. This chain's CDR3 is CATSRELAGKNEQFF. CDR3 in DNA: TGTGCCACCAGCAGAGAACTAGCGGGGAAAAATGAGCAGTTCTTC.

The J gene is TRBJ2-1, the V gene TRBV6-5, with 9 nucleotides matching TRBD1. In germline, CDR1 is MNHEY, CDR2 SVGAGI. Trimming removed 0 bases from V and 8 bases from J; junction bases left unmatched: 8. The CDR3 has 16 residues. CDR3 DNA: TGTGCCAGCAGTTACTCGGCGGGACAGGGTATTGATGAGCAGTTCTTC. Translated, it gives CASSYSAGQGIDEQFF.

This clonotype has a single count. The CDR3: CAWSVGWTENEKLFF. The DNA for the CDR3 is TGTGCCTGGAGTGTAGGCTGGACAGAAAATGAAAAACTGTTTTTT. J is TRBJ1-4 and V is TRBV30; a weak D match, TRBD1 (6 bases). Germline V gene sequence: CDR1 GTSNPN, CDR2 SVGIG (reference sequence). The CDR3 length is 15 residues. V was clipped by 0 bases and J by 5 bases, with 13 bases between them. Supplemented by reference TRBV30 and TRBJ1-4, the full variable domain reads SQTIHQWPATLVQPVGSPLSLECTVEGTSNPNLYWYRQAAGRGLQLLFYSVGIGQISSEVPQNLSASRPQDRQFILSSKKLLLSDSGFYLCAWSVGWTENEKLFFGSGTQLSVL.

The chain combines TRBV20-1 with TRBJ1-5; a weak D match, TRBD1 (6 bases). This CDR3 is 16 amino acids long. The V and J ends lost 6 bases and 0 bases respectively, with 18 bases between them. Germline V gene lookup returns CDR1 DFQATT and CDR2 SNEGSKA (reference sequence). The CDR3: CSASRGGAPSNQPQHF. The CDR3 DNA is TGCAGTGCCTCACGTGGGGGGGCGCCTAGCAATCAGCCCCAGCATTTT.

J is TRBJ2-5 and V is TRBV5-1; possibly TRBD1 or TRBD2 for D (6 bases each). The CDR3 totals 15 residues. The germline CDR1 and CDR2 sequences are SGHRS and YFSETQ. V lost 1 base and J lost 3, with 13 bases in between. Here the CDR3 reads CASSLRGAVEETQYF. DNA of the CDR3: TGCGCCAGCAGCTTGAGGGGGGCCGTGGAAGAGACCCAGTACTTC.

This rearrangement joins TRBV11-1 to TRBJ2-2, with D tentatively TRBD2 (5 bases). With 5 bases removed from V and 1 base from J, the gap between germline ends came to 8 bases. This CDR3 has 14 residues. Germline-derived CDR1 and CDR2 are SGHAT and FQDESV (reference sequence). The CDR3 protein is CASSTTRNTGELFF. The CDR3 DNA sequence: TGTGCCAGCAGCACTACTAGGAACACCGGGGAGCTGTTTTTT.

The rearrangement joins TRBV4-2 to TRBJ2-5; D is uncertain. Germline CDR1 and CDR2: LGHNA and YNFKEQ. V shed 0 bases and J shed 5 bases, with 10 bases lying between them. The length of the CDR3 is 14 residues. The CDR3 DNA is TGTGCCAGCAGCCAAGATCCGGCAGTGGAGACCCAGTACTTC. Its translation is CASSQDPAVETQYF.

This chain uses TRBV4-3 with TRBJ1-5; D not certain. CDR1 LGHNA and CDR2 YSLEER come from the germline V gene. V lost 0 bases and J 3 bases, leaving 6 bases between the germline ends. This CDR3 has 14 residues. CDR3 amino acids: CASSQDHDNQPQHF. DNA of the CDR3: TGCGCCAGCAGCCAAGATCACGACAATCAGCCCCAGCATTTT.

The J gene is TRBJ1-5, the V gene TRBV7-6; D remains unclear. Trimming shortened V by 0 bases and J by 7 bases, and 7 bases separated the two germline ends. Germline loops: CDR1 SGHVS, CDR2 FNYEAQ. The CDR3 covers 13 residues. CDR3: CASSLAGSQPQHF. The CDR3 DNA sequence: TGTGCCAGCAGCTTAGCGGGATCCCAGCCCCAGCATTTT.

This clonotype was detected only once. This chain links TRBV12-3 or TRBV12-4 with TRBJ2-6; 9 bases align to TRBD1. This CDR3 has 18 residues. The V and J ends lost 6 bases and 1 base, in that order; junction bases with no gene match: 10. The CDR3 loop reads CASSREQGAISGANVLTF. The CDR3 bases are TGTGCCAGCAGCCGAGAACAGGGGGCAATATCTGGGGCCAACGTCCTGACTTTC.

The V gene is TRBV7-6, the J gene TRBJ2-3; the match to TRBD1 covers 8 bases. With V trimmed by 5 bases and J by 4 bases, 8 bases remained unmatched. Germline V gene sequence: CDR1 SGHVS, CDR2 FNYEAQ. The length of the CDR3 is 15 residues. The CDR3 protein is CASSTFRGRPDTQYF. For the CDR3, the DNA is TGTGCCAGCAGCACCTTCAGGGGGCGTCCAGATACGCAGTATTTT.

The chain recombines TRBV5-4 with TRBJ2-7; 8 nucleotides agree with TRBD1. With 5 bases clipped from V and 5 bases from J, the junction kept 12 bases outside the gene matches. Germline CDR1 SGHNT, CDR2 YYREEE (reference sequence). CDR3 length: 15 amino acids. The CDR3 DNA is TGTGCCAGCAGTATTCCGGGACAGGAAACCCACGAGCAGTACTTC. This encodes CASSIPGQETHEQYF.